This entry is about one T cell receptor beta chain. The CDR3 runs 17 residues. Per the germline V gene, CDR1 is SGHDN and CDR2 is FVKESK. V was cut by 0 bases and J by 1 base, with 12 bases left in between. Assay: immunoSEQ multiplex PCR; the TCRdb copy retains only in-frame clones and omits some. This table holds roughly 16,000 clones, roughly 73% found once. The sample originates from a study of chemoradiotherapy in HPV16-positive cancers. The material was obtained from a patient who underwent chemoradiotherapy. The J gene is TRBJ2-2, the V gene TRBV14; D remains ambiguous. This receptor was taken from a human donor with HPV-associated anogenital cancer. Here the CDR3 DNA reads TGTGCCAGCAGCCAAGAGAGGAGTAGCATGAACACCGGGGAGCTGTTTTTT. This gives the protein CASSQERSSMNTGELFF.